At least ten counts were recorded for the clone carrying this T cell receptor beta chain. What it binds is not known. The CDR3 totals 15 residues. CDR1 and CDR2 (germline): LGHNT, FRNRAP. The V end was cut by 0 bases, the J end by 7 bases, with 12 bases between. This sample was included in a study of CD8 T cells in ankylosing spondylitis. Broader study findings: It appeared that ankylosing spondylitis blood was characterized by a TCR beta motif of about 8 highly homologous variants. Certain motif variants had earlier appeared in reactive arthritis synovial fluid and blood.

Quantitative 5'-RACE with molecular barcodes was used to make the TCR beta libraries. MiXCR was run by TCRdb on the 5' RACE reads, yielding one entry per CDR3 protein. The sample lists fewer than 250,000 distinct CDR3 sequences, about 10% occurring once. Sequencing used blood, either unsorted or a sorted T cell fraction (not recorded which). The TCR sequence derives from a male donor with ankylosing spondylitis or in good health (not recorded which). This rearrangement joins TRBV12-5 to TRBJ2-2; D is possibly TRBD1 (5 bases). In DNA form, the CDR3 reads TGTGCTAGTGGTTTGGTGGCAGGGAAAATCGGGGAGCTGTTTTTT. Amino acid sequence: CASGLVAGKIGELFF.